One and the same sample provided the 5 T cell receptor beta chains below, sequenced in a study of CD8+ T cells in alopecia areata. Treatment: oral pan-JAK inhibitor, 5-10 mg twice daily. RNA was extracted and reverse transcribed into cDNA as the sequencing template. Some clones are missing from TCRdb's copy, which holds only in-frame ones; the method was immunoSEQ multiplex PCR. The table records around 100,000 clones, about 59% of them present only once. This sample comprised CD8+ T cells sorted from blood, obtained at week 24, from a patient treated with tofacitinib. These TCRs come from a human donor with alopecia areata.

The table lists this clone with a few counts. The chain recombines TRBV10-2 with TRBJ2-2; a weak D match, TRBD2 (5 bases). The CDR3 spans 15 residues. Per germline, CDR1 WSHSY and CDR2 SAAADI. Trimming shortened V by 6 bases and J by 5 bases, and 16 bases separated the two germline ends. In nucleotides, the CDR3 is TGCGCCAGCAGCCTGGCTGAGAGGGCGACCGGGGAGCTGTTTTTT. This codes for CASSLAERATGELFF.

J is TRBJ2-5 and V is TRBV21-1; the D call in the table, TRBD1, was not verified against the DNA. TRBV21-1 corresponds to a pseudogene. This CDR3 comprises 16 residues. CDR3 residues: CASSKVAGQDQETQYF. CDR3 nucleotide sequence: TGTGCCAGCAGCAAAGTGGCGGGACAGGACCAAGAGACCCAGTACTTC.

The rearrangement links TRBV13 to TRBJ1-1; the D is unclear. The CDR3 length is 14 residues. The V end lost 5 bases, the J end lost 4 bases, and 14 bases lay between the germline ends. Germline V CDR1 and CDR2: PRHDT, FYEKMQ (reference sequence). The DNA of the CDR3 is TGTGCCAGCAGCCCCCTAGAGGTGGGCACTGAAGCTTTCTTT. Its translation: CASSPLEVGTEAFF.

This chain joins TRBV7-9 and TRBJ2-1; D is possibly TRBD2 (5 bases). CDR3 length: 15 residues. The germline V and J ends were trimmed by 0 bases and 5 bases, with 11 bases remaining between them. Per germline, CDR1 SEHNR and CDR2 FQNEAQ (reference sequence). CDR3 sequence: CASSLASGKHNEQFF. Written as DNA, the CDR3 is TGTGCCAGCAGCTTAGCATCGGGGAAACACAATGAGCAGTTCTTC.

J is TRBJ2-5 and V is TRBV4-3; 8 bases line up with TRBD1. V was clipped by 1 base and J by 2 bases; unmatched bases: 3. Germline CDR1 and CDR2: LGHNA and YSLEER. The CDR3 has 15 amino acids. This CDR3 reads CASSQVWDRQETQYF. The CDR3, as DNA: TGCGCCAGCAGCCAAGTTTGGGACAGGCAAGAGACCCAGTACTTC.